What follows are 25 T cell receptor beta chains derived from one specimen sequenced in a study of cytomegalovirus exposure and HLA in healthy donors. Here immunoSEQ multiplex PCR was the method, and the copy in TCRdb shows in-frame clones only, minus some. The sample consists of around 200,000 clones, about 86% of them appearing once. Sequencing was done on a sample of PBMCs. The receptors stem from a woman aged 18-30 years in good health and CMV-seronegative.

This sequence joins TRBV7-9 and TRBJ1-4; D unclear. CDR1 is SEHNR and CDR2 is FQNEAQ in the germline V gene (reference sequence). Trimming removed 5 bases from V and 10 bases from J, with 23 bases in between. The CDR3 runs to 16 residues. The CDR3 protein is CASSPRVGGMGRKLFF. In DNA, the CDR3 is TGTGCCAGCAGCCCCCGTGTGGGCGGGATGGGGAGAAAACTGTTTTTT.

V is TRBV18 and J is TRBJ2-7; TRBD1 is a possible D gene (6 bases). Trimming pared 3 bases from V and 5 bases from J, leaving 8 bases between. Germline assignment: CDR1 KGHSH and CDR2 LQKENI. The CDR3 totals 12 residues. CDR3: CASSPTGNEQYF. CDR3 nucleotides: TGTGCCAGCTCACCTACAGGGAACGAGCAGTACTTC.

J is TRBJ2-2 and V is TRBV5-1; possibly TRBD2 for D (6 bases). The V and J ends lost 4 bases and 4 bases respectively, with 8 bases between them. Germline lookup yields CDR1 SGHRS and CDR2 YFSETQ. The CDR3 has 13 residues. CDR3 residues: CASSPEGTGELFF. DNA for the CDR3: TGCGCCAGCAGCCCGGAGGGCACCGGGGAGCTGTTTTTT.

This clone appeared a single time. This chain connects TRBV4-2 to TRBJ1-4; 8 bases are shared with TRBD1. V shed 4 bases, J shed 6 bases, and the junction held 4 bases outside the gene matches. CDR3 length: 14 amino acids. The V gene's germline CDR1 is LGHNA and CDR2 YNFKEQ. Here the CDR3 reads CASSPTGGDEKLFF. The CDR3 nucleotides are TGTGCCAGCAGCCCTACAGGGGGGGATGAAAAACTGTTTTTT.

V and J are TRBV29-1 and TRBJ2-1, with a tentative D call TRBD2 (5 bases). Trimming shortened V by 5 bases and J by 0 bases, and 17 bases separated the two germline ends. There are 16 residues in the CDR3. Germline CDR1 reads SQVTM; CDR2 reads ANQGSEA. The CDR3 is CSVLRGGLYSYNEQFF. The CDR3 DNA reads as TGCAGCGTTCTACGAGGCGGGTTGTACTCCTACAATGAGCAGTTCTTC.

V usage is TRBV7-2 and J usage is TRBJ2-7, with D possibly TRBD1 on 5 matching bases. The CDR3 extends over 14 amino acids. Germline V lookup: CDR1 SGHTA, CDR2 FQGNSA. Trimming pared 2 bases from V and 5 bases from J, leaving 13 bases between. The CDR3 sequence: CASSLLSRDHEQYF. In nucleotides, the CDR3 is TGTGCCAGCAGCTTACTTTCCAGGGATCACGAGCAGTACTTC.

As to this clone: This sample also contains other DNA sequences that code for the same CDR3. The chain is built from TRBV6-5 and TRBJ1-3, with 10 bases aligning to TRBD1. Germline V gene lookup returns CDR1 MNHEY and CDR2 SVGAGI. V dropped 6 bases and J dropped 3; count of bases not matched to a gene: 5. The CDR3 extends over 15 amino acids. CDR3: CASSLDRGLGNTIYF. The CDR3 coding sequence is TGTGCCAGCAGCCTAGACAGGGGGCTTGGAAACACCATATATTTT.

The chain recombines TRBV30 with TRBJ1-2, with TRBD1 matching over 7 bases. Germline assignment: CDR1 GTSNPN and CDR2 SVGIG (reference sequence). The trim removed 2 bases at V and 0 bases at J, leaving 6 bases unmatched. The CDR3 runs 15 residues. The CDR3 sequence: CAWSFQTGPNYGYTF. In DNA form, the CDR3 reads TGTGCCTGGAGTTTCCAGACAGGGCCTAACTATGGCTACACCTTC. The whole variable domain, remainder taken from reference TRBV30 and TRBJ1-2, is SQTIHQWPATLVQPVGSPLSLECTVEGTSNPNLYWYRQAAGRGLQLLFYSVGIGQISSEVPQNLSASRPQDRQFILSSKKLLLSDSGFYLCAWSFQTGPNYGYTFGSGTRLTVV.

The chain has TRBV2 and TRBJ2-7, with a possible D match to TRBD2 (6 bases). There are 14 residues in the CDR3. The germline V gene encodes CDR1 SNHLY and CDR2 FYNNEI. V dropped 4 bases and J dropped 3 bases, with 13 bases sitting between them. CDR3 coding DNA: TGTGCCAGCAGTGTTTTTGGGGGGAACTACGAGCAGTACTTC. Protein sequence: CASSVFGGNYEQYF.

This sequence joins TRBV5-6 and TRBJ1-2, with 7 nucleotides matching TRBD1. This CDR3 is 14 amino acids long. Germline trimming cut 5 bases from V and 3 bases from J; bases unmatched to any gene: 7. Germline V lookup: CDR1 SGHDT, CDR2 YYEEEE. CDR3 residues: CASRLGGAYYGYTF. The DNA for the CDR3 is TGTGCCAGCAGGTTAGGGGGCGCATACTATGGCTACACCTTC.

The CDR3: CASSDREDNEQFF. The CDR3 nucleotides are TGTGCCAGCAGTGACAGGGAGGACAATGAGCAGTTCTTC. V gene TRBV25-1 combines with J gene TRBJ2-1, with D possibly TRBD2 on 6 matching bases. V was cut by 3 bases and J by 5 bases, with 8 bases left in between. The CDR3 covers 13 residues. Per germline, CDR1 MGHDK and CDR2 SYGVNS.

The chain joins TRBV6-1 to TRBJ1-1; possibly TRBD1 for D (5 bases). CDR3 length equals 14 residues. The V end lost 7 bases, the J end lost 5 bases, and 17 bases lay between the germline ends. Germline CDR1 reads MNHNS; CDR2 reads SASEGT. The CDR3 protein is CASIPGPRGTEAFF. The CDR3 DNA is TGTGCCAGCATCCCGGGCCCCCGGGGGACTGAAGCTTTCTTT.

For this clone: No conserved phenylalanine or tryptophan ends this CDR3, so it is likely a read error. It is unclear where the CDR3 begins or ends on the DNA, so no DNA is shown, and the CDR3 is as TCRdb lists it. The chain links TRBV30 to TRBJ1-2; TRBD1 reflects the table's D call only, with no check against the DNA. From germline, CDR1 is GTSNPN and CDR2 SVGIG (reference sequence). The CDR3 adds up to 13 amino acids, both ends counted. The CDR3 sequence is CAWSVLGGTGHFI.

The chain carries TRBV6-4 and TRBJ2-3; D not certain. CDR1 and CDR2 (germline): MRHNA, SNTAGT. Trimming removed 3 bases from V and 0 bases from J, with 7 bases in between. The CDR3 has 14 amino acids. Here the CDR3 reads CASSEVASTDTQYF. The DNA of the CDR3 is TGTGCCAGCAGTGAGGTAGCCAGCACAGATACGCAGTATTTT.

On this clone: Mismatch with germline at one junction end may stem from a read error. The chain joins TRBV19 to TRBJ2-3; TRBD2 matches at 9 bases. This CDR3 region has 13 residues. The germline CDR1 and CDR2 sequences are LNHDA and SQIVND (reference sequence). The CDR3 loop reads CQRGGRASDTQYF. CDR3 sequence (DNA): TGCCAGCGAGGCGGGAGGGCCTCAGATACGCAGTATTTT. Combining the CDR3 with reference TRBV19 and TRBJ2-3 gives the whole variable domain DGGITQSPKYLFRKEGQNVTLSCEQNLNHDAMYWYRQDPGQGLRLIYYSQIVNDFQKGDIAEGYSVSREKKESFPLTVTSAQKNPTAFYLCQRGGRASDTQYFGPGTRLTVL.

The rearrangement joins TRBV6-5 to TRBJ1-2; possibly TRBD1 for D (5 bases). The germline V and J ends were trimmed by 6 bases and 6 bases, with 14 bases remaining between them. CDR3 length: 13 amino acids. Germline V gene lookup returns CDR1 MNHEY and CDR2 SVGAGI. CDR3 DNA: TGTGCCAGCAGACATACAGGACCTGATGGCTACACCTTC. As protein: CASRHTGPDGYTF.

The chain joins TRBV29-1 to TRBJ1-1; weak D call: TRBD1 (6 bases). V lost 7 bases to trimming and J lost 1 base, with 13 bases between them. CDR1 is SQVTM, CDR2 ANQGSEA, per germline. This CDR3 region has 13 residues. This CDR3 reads CSASGVPNTEAFF. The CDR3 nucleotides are TGCAGCGCCTCAGGGGTCCCGAACACTGAAGCTTTCTTT.

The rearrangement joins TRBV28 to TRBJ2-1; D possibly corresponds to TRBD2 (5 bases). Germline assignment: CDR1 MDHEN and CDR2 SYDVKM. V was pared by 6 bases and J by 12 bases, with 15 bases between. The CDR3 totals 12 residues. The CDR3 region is CASSQVTSGQFF. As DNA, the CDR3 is TGTGCCAGCAGCCAAGTAACTAGTGGGCAGTTCTTC.

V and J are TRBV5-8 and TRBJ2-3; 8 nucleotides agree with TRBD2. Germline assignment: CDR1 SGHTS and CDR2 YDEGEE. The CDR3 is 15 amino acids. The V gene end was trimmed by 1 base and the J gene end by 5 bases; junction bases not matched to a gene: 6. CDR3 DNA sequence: TGTGCCAGCAGCTTGTTTGGGCGGGAGGAAGATACGCAGTATTTT. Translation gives CASSLFGREEDTQYF.

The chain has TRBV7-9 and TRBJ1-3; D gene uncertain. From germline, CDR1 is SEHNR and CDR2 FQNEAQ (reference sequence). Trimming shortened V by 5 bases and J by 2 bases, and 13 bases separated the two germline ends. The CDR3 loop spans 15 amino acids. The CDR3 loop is CASSASRGAGNTIYF. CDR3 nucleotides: TGTGCCAGCAGCGCCTCCCGGGGTGCTGGAAACACCATATATTTT.

The CDR3 reads CASSPTVGGTEAFF. CDR3 nucleotides: TGTGCCAGCAGCCCAACCGTGGGAGGGACTGAAGCTTTCTTT. The chain is built from TRBV7-2 and TRBJ1-1; D is uncertain. CDR3 length: 14 amino acids. Trimming pared 5 bases from V and 5 bases from J, leaving 15 bases between. Germline assignment: CDR1 SGHTA and CDR2 FQGNSA.

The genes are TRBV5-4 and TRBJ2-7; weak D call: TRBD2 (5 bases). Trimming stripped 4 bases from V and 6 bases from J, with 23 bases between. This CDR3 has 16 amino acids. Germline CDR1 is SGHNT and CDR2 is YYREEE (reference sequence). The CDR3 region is CASSSVGGRDRGEQYF. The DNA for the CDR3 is TGTGCCAGCAGCAGCGTAGGTGGCCGGGATCGGGGCGAGCAGTACTTC.

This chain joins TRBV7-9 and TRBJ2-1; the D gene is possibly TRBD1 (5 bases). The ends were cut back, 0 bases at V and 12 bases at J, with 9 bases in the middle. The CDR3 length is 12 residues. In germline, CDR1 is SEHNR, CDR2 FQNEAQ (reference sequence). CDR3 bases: TGTGCCAGCAGCTTAGCTGGGGCCGGGCAGTTCTTC. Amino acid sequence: CASSLAGAGQFF.

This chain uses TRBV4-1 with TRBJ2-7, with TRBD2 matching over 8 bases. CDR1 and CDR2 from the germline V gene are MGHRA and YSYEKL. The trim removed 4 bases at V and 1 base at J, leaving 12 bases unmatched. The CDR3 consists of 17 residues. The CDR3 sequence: CASSPPSAGELSYEQYF. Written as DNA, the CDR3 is TGCGCCAGCAGCCCACCGTCAGCGGGAGAACTATCCTACGAGCAGTACTTC.

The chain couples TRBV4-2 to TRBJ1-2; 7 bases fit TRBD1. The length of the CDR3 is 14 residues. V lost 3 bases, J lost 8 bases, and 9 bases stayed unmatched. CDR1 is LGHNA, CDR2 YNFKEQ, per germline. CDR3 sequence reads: CASSQITGEEGYTF. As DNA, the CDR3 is TGTGCCAGCAGCCAGATAACAGGGGAGGAAGGCTACACCTTC.